Sequencing of this T cell receptor beta chain was carried out in a study of T cells in tuberculosis. Study-wide context: This South African cohort compared adolescents with or without latent tuberculosis against adults with active tuberculosis. Broader study findings: Using the GMM-specific repertoire gave around 90% accuracy versus 60% to 70% with motifs. Shorter CDR3-alpha in active tuberculosis partly drove smaller distances.

With respect to this clone: Its specificity is unknown.

At study entry, adolescents had tuberculin skin tests and IGRA screening. The method was immunoSEQ multiplex PCR; TCRdb's version includes in-frame clones alone and lacks a portion of them. The top ten clones hold approximately 5.9% of a sample with 28,000 or so clones, around 90% of them seen once. This CDR3 is 13 amino acids long. The V end was cut by 7 bases, the J end by 5 bases, with 9 bases between. In germline, CDR1 is MNHEY, CDR2 SMNVEV (reference sequence). The sequenced material came from PBMCs. The clonotype was recovered from a donor under 30 with latent tuberculosis or without tuberculosis infection. The rearrangement uses TRBV27 and TRBJ1-6; D unclear. Here the CDR3 reads CASKRNHNSPLHF. The CDR3, as DNA: TGTGCCAGCAAGCGCAACCATAATTCACCCCTCCACTTT.